A selection of T cell receptor beta chains follows, all from one sample in a study of PD-1 blockade in classical Hodgkin lymphoma. This table comes from immunoSEQ multiplex PCR, and its TCRdb copy is limited to in-frame clones, with some not included. Among some 52,000 clones listed, approximately 86% were seen once. The material was peripheral blood mononuclear cells (PBMCs), obtained before the fourth cycle of nivolumab. These TCRs come from a human donor with classical Hodgkin lymphoma. The CDR3 runs from the conserved cysteine through the conserved F or W. Each record gives: V gene, D gene, clone size, J gene, CDR3 DNA, CDR3 protein. D genes are given only for firm matches. Some rows mark clone size as missing; the rest say once, few, many or name a class of expanded clone.

v_gene: TRBV11-3; d_gene: .; abundance: .; j_gene: TRBJ2-5; CDR3nt: TGTGCCAGCAGCCCCCCATGGATAGACACCCAGTACTTC; CDR3aa: CASSPPWIDTQYF
v_gene: TRBV7-2; d_gene: .; abundance: .; j_gene: TRBJ2-7; CDR3nt: TGTGCCAGCAGCCGTAGCTCCTACGAGCAGTACTTC; CDR3aa: CASSRSSYEQYF
v_gene: TRBV18; d_gene: .; abundance: .; j_gene: TRBJ1-6; CDR3nt: TGTGCCAGCTCACCAGGACAACACAAAGGCTCACCCCTCCACTTT; CDR3aa: CASSPGQHKGSPLHF
v_gene: TRBV6-6; d_gene: TRBD1; abundance: .; j_gene: TRBJ1-1; CDR3nt: TGTGCCAGCAGCCAACAGGGGGTGAACACTGAAGCTTTCTTT; CDR3aa: CASSQQGVNTEAFF
v_gene: TRBV6-5; d_gene: .; abundance: .; j_gene: TRBJ1-2; CDR3nt: TGTGCCAGTCGTCAACCCCCGGCCGCCATCTATGGCTACACCTTC; CDR3aa: CASRQPPAAIYGYTF
v_gene: TRBV28; d_gene: TRBD2; abundance: .; j_gene: TRBJ2-1; CDR3nt: TGTGCCAGCAGCAAGCGGGGTCGTCTCTACAATGAGCAGTTCTTC; CDR3aa: CASSKRGRLYNEQFF
v_gene: TRBV28; d_gene: .; abundance: once; j_gene: TRBJ2-5; CDR3nt: TGTGCCAGCAGTTGGGGTGGGACGGAGACCCAGTACTTC; CDR3aa: CASSWGGTETQYF
v_gene: TRBV28; d_gene: .; abundance: .; j_gene: TRBJ1-3; CDR3nt: TGTGCCAGCAGTTTATCGGGAAACACCATATATTTT; CDR3aa: CASSLSGNTIYF
v_gene: TRBV27; d_gene: .; abundance: .; j_gene: TRBJ1-1; CDR3nt: TGTGCCAGCTACTTCCTTCAGGGTGGGAACACTGAAGCTTTCTTT; CDR3aa: CASYFLQGGNTEAFF
v_gene: TRBV4-1; d_gene: .; abundance: .; j_gene: TRBJ2-3; CDR3nt: TGCGCCAGCAGCCAAGAGTGGCGGACTAGCACAGATACGCAGTATTTT; CDR3aa: CASSQEWRTSTDTQYF
v_gene: TRBV5-6; d_gene: TRBD2; abundance: .; j_gene: TRBJ2-3; CDR3nt: TGTGCCAGCAGCTTGGGGACTAGCGGGAGTGATACGCAGTATTTT; CDR3aa: CASSLGTSGSDTQYF
v_gene: TRBV2; d_gene: TRBD1; abundance: .; j_gene: TRBJ1-2; CDR3nt: TGTGCCAGCACTGAACAGGGGTATGGCTACACCTTC; CDR3aa: CASTEQGYGYTF
v_gene: TRBV11-2; d_gene: TRBD1; abundance: .; j_gene: TRBJ1-2; CDR3nt: TGTGCCAGCAGCTCGCCTCGGGGACAGGGCTGGGGCTACACCTTC; CDR3aa: CASSSPRGQGWGYTF
v_gene: TRBV19; d_gene: .; abundance: .; j_gene: TRBJ1-6; CDR3nt: TGTGCCAGTTCTCCCGGGAAAAATTCACCCCTCCACTTT; CDR3aa: CASSPGKNSPLHF
v_gene: TRBV19; d_gene: TRBD2; abundance: once; j_gene: TRBJ2-7; CDR3nt: TGTGCCAGTACGGGGGGAGGGGACGAGCAGTACTTC; CDR3aa: CASTGGGDEQYF
v_gene: TRBV13; d_gene: .; abundance: .; j_gene: TRBJ2-3; CDR3nt: TGTGCCAGCAGTATTTCTGGGGGCGCCGGCACAGATACGCAGTATTTT; CDR3aa: CASSISGGAGTDTQYF
v_gene: TRBV6-1; d_gene: TRBD1; abundance: few; j_gene: TRBJ1-4; CDR3nt: TGTGCCAGCAGCGGGACAGGGGGTTATGAAAAACTGTTTTTT; CDR3aa: CASSGTGGYEKLFF
v_gene: TRBV4-1; d_gene: .; abundance: .; j_gene: TRBJ1-3; CDR3nt: TGCGCCAGCAGCGAAGGGGGTTTTGGGGTGTCTGGAAACACCATATATTTT; CDR3aa: CASSEGGFGVSGNTIYF
v_gene: TRBV18; d_gene: .; abundance: .; j_gene: TRBJ2-5; CDR3nt: TGTGCCAGCTCACCACCAGTCAGAAAAGAGACCCAGTACTTC; CDR3aa: CASSPPVRKETQYF
v_gene: TRBV7-6; d_gene: .; abundance: .; j_gene: TRBJ2-1; CDR3nt: TGTGCCAGCAGCTTAGATGTAGGCAGCAAGAGCTCCTACAATGAGCAGTTCTTC; CDR3aa: CASSLDVGSKSSYNEQFF
v_gene: TRBV7-9; d_gene: .; abundance: .; j_gene: TRBJ1-2; CDR3nt: TGTGCCAGCAAACAGGGCGGTTATGGCTACACCTTC; CDR3aa: CASKQGGYGYTF
v_gene: TRBV11-2; d_gene: .; abundance: .; j_gene: TRBJ1-6; CDR3nt: TGTGCCAGCAGCTCAAAACGGGACAACGTGAACCTTAATTCACCCCTCCACTTT; CDR3aa: CASSSKRDNVNLNSPLHF
v_gene: TRBV5-1; d_gene: .; abundance: .; j_gene: TRBJ2-7; CDR3nt: TGCGCCAGCAGCTTGGTGGGCCGAGAGCAGTACTTC; CDR3aa: CASSLVGREQYF
v_gene: TRBV10-3; d_gene: TRBD2; abundance: .; j_gene: TRBJ2-5; CDR3nt: TGTGCCATCAGTGGGGGTGGGAGCGGGAGCCAAGAGACCCAGTACTTC; CDR3aa: CAISGGGSGSQETQYF